This T cell receptor (beta chain) emerged from a study of cytomegalovirus exposure and HLA in healthy donors. With V trimmed by 2 bases and J by 4 bases, 6 bases remained unmatched. The CDR3 consists of 15 residues. The germline V gene encodes CDR1 MNHEY and CDR2 SVGAGI. The study ran its PCR with 60 Vbeta and 13 Jbeta primers. The data were produced by immunoSEQ multiplex PCR, yet TCRdb's version contains in-frame clones alone and is incomplete. Counted here are roughly 67,000 clones, around 78% occurring once; the ten biggest clones make up over 9.5%. The origin of this receptor is a man between 40 and 49 years old in good health and CMV-seronegative. The sequenced sample consisted of PBMCs. V usage is TRBV6-5 and J usage is TRBJ2-7; 9 bases match TRBD1. The DNA for the CDR3 is TGTGCCAGCAGTTACCCGAGGGACAGGGTTTACGAGCAGTACTTC. Translated: CASSYPRDRVYEQYF.